This entry features one T cell receptor beta chain sequence. Sequence at one end of the junction differs from germline and may be a read error. Genomic DNA acted as the template from which TCR beta VDJ combination and CDR3 sequence profiling were carried out. TCRdb ran MiXCR on the reads and lists one entry per CDR3 protein. Of approximately 250,000 distinct CDR3 sequences listed, roughly 82% are singletons. The V gene's germline CDR1 is LNHDA and CDR2 SQIVND (reference sequence). The CDR3 loop spans 16 amino acids. By flow cytometry, patients selected for sequencing had shown an expansion of CD8+CD57+ cells. The entry originates in a study of CD8+CD57+ T cells in acquired aplastic anemia.

Sequenced: sorted CD4+, CD8+, or CD8+CD57+ T cells (not recorded which) from PBMCs. J is TRBJ2-2 and V is TRBV19; D gene uncertain. The TCR comes from a human donor with aplastic anemia. CDR3: CASSISTGAYNEQFFF. As DNA, the CDR3 is TGTGCCAGTAGTATATCTACCGGAGCCTACAATGAGCAGTTCTTCTTT.